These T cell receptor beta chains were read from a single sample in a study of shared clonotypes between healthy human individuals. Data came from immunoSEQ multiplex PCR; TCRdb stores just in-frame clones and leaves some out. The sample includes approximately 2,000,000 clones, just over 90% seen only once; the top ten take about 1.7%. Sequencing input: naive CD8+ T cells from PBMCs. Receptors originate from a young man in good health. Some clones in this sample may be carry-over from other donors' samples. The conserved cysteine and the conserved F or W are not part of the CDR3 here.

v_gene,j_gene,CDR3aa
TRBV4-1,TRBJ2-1,ASSQEIMYNEQF
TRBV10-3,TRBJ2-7,AITDPVGPVSYEQY
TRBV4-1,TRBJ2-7,ASSFGHGAYEQY
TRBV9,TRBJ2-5,ASSVDGPAGETQY
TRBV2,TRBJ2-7,ASSEALMGTTYEQY
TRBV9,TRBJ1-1,ASSGPRSNTEAF
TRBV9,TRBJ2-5,ASSSRTEYQETQY
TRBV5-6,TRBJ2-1,ASSPQPRTGNEQF
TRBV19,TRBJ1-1,ASSIGYEAF
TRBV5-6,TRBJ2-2,ASSPHLTMGGTGELF
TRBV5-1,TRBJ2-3,ASSLNPIAAATDTQY
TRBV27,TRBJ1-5,ASRVSGGVQPQH
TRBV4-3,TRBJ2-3,ASSQDQGVRDTQY
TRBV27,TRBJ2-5,ASSLQGAGETQY
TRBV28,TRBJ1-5,ASSLWGDGRSNQPQH
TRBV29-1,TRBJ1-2,SARLGDDYGYT
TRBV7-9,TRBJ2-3,ATVGGAPTDTQY
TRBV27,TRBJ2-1,ASRKTGVDEQF
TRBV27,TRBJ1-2,ASSFSGEVGYT
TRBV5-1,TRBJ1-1,ASSLAIQGRHTEAF
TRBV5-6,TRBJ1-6,ASSFQGTGSPLH
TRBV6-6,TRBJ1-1,ASRWVRNTEAF
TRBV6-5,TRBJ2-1,ASSWTGLSNNEQF
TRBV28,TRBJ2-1,ASSFIENNEQF
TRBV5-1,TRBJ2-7,ASSLYTSGRDMPYEQY
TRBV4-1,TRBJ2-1,ASSQDRVAAGGPYNEQF
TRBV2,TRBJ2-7,AGGTGGSYEQY